These 3 T cell receptor beta chains originate from one sample sequenced in a study of blood T cell repertoires in COVID-19. TCRdb's copy holds only in-frame clones and misses some; the assay was immunoSEQ multiplex PCR. This sample yields some 150,000 clones, of which about 86% are seen a single time; approximately 8.2% belongs to the top ten. The source material was peripheral blood. The receptors come from a woman aged 55-69 years with acute or convalescent COVID-19.

This chain connects TRBV6-1 to TRBJ2-1; D is possibly TRBD1 (5 bases). The CDR3 covers 12 residues. Germline-derived CDR1 and CDR2 are MNHNS and SASEGT. Deletions cut 0 bases from V and 15 bases from J, with 12 bases between. As DNA, the CDR3 is TGTGCCAGCAGTGAAGCGCAGGGCCGTGGGTTCTTC. Protein: CASSEAQGRGFF.

This chain uses TRBV6-5 with TRBJ1-1, with 9 nucleotides matching TRBD1. Unmatched junction bases numbered 12, after V lost 0 bases and J lost 10 bases. The V gene's germline CDR1 is MNHEY and CDR2 SVGAGI. This CDR3 is 16 amino acids long. In DNA form, the CDR3 reads TGTGCCAGCAGTTACTCGACGGGACAGGGCGTTCCTGGAGCTTTCTTT. Its protein is CASSYSTGQGVPGAFF.

J is TRBJ2-7 and V is TRBV6-5; a weak D match, TRBD1 (6 bases). This CDR3 spans 14 amino acids. CDR1 is MNHEY and CDR2 is SVGAGI in the germline V gene. Trimming cost V 2 bases and J 0 bases, with 8 bases left between them. In DNA form, the CDR3 reads TGTGCCAGCAGTTACAAGGACAGCTCCTACGAGCAGTACTTC. Protein sequence: CASSYKDSSYEQYF.